This T cell receptor beta chain was profiled in a study of B cell selection in AIRE deficiency. The study, taken as a whole, reports: Shorter CDR3s marked shared Treg sequences, biased toward few non-templated insertions. Only 8.5% to 9.5% of approximately 3,700 shared Treg sequences were patient-specific; 31.6% healthy-specific.

Points on this clone: The antigen is not known.

Germline loops: CDR1 LGHNA, CDR2 YSLEER. The CDR3 consists of 15 residues. Trimming left V 2 bases short and J 2 bases short, with 9 bases between. The data were produced by immunoSEQ multiplex PCR, yet TCRdb's version contains in-frame clones alone and is incomplete. The repertoire has some 22,000 clones, approximately 96% of them found once; the top ten carry under 0.2%. CD4+CD127+ cells were sorted as the conventional CD4 T cells. V gene TRBV4-3 combines with J gene TRBJ1-4; tentatively, D is TRBD1 (5 bases). The clonotype comes from a human donor in good health. The sequencing sample was made of CD4+CD127+ conventional T cells sorted from PBMCs. The CDR3 DNA reads as TGCGCCAGCAGCCAAATGGGGGGGACTAATGAAAAACTGTTTTTT. Translated, it gives CASSQMGGTNEKLFF.